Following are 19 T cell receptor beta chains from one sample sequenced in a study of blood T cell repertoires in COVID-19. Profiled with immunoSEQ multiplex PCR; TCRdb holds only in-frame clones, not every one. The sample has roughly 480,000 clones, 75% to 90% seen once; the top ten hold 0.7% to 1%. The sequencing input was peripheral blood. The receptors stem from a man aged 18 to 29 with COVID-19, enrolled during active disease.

In DNA form, the CDR3 reads TGTGCCAGCAGTCGGTACAGGGGAGAGGGCTACACCTTC. Its protein product is CASSRYRGEGYTF. The V and J genes are TRBV12-3 or TRBV12-4 and TRBJ1-2; 7 nucleotides line up with TRBD1. V trimming: 5 bases; J trimming: 8 bases; junction bases outside the gene matches: 8. The CDR3 consists of 13 residues.

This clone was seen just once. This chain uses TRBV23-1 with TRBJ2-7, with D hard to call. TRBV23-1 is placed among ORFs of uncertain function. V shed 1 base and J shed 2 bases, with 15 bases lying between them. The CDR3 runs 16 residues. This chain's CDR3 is CASSQFPIGSAYEQYF. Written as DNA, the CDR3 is TGCGCCAGCAGTCAATTCCCCATTGGAAGCGCCTACGAGCAGTACTTC.

The CDR3 spells CASSPIRANQPQHF. As DNA, the CDR3 is TGTGCCAGCAGCCCCATCAGAGCGAATCAGCCCCAGCATTTT. The gene calls are TRBV5-5 and TRBJ1-5; D gene unclear. The CDR3 sequence is 14 residues long. V was cut by 4 bases and J by 4 bases, with 12 bases left in between. Germline lookup yields CDR1 SGHKS and CDR2 YYEKEE (reference sequence). The complete variable domain, with remaining parts taken from reference TRBV5-5 and TRBJ1-5, reads DAGVTQSPTHLIKTRGQQVTLRCSPISGHKSVSWYQQVLGQGPQFIFQYYEKEERGRGNFPDRFSARQFPNYSSELNVNALLLGDSALYLCASSPIRANQPQHFGDGTRLSIL.

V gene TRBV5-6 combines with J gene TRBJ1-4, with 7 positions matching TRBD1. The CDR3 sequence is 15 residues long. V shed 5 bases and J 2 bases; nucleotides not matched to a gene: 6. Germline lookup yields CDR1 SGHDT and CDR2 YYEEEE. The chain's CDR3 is CASRFKTGTNEKLFF. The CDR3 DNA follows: TGTGCCAGCAGGTTCAAGACAGGGACTAATGAAAAACTGTTTTTT.

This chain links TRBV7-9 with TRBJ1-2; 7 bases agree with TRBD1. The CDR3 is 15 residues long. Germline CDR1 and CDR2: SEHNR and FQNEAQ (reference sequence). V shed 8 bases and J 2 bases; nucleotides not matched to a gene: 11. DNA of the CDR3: TGTGCCAGCGGAAGGACCGGGACAGTAAACTATGGCTACACCTTC. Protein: CASGRTGTVNYGYTF.

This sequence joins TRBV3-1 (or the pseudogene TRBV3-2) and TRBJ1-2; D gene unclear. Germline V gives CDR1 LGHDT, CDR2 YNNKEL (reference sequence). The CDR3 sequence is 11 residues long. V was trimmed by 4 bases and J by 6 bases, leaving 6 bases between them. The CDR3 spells CASSRGNGYTF. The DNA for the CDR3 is TGTGCCAGCAGCCGCGGGAATGGCTACACCTTC.

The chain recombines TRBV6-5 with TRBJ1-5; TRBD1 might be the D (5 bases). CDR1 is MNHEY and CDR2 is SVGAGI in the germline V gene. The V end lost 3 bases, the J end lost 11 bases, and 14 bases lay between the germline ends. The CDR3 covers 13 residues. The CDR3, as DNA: TGTGCCAGCAGTTATCAGGGTCTGGTGTCCCAGCATTTT. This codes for CASSYQGLVSQHF.

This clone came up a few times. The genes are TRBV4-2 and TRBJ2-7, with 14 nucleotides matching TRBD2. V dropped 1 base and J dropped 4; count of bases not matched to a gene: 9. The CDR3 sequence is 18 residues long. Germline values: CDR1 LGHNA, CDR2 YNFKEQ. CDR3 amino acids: CASSQGGTSGSVGYEQYF. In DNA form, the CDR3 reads TGTGCCAGCAGCCAAGGGGGGACTAGCGGGAGTGTTGGTTACGAGCAGTACTTC.

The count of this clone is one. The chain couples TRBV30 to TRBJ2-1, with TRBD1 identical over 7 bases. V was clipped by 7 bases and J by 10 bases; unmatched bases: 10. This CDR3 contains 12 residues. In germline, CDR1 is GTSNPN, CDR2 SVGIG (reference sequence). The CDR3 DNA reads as TGTGCCTCCCGACAGGGAACTAAGGAGCAGTTCTTC. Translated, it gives CASRQGTKEQFF.

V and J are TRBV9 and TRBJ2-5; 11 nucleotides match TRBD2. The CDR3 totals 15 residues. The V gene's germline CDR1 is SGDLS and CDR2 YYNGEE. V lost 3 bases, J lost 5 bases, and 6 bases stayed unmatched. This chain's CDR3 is CASSALAGARETQYF. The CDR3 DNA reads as TGTGCCAGCAGCGCACTAGCGGGAGCTCGGGAGACCCAGTACTTC.

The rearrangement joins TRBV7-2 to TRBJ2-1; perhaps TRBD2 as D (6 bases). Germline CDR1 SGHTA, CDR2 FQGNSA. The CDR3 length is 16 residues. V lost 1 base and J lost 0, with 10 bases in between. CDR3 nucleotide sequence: TGTGCCAGCAGCTTAGGAGCGGGTAGCTCCTACAATGAGCAGTTCTTC. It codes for CASSLGAGSSYNEQFF.

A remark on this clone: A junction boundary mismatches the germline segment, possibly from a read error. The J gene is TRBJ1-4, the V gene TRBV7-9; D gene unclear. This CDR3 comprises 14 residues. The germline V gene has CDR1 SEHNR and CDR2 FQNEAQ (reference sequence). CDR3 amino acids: CASTLGATNEKLFF. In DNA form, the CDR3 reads TGTGCCAGCACCTTAGGCGCAACTAATGAAAAACTGTTTTTT. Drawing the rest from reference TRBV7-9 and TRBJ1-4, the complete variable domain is DTGVSQNPRHKITKRGQNVTFRCDPISEHNRLYWYRQTLGQGPEFLTYFQNEAQLEKSRLLSDRFSAERPKGSFSTLEIQRTEQGDSAMYLCASTLGATNEKLFFGSGTQLSVL.

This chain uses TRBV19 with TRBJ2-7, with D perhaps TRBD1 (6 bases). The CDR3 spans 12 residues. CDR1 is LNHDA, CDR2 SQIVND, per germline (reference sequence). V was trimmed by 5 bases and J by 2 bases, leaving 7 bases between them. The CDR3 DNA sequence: TGTGCCAGTAGTGGACAGACCTACGAGCAGTACTTC. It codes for CASSGQTYEQYF.

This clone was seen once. The CDR3: CASSEGTGEKLFF. CDR3 nucleotide sequence: TGCGCCAGCAGTGAGGGGACAGGCGAAAAACTGTTTTTT. This chain links TRBV10-1 with TRBJ1-4; TRBD1 aligns across 8 bases. The CDR3 has 13 amino acids. Per the germline V gene, CDR1 is WNHNN and CDR2 is SYGVQD (reference sequence). J was trimmed by 8 bases and V by 2 bases; bases with no gene match: 1.

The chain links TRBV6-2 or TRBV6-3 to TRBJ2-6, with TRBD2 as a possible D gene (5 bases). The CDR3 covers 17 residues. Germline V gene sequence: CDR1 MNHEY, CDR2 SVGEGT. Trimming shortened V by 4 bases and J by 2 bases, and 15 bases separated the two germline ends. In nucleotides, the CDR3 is TGTGCCAGCAGTTCGCCCTTACCCGGGGCTGGGGCCAACGTCCTGACTTTC. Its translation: CASSSPLPGAGANVLTF.

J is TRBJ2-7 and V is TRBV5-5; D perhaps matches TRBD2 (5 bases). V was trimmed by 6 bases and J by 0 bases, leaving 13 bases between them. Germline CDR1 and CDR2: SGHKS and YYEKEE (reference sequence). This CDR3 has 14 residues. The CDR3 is CASKIATLSYEQYF. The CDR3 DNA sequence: TGTGCCAGCAAAATAGCGACGCTCTCCTACGAGCAGTACTTC.

The CDR3 protein is CASRMTGADTQYF. The CDR3 DNA sequence: TGCGCCAGCAGGATGACAGGGGCAGATACGCAGTATTTT. This rearrangement joins TRBV5-1 to TRBJ2-3; 8 nucleotides align to TRBD1. In germline, CDR1 is SGHRS, CDR2 YFSETQ. The V segment lost 5 bases and the J segment 4 bases; nucleotides outside the gene matches: 3. This CDR3 contains 13 residues.

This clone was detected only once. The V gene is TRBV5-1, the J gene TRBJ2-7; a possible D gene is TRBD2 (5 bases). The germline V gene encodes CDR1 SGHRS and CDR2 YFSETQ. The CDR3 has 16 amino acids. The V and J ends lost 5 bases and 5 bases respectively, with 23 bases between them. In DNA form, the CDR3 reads TGCGCCAGCAGTCCGTCCCGACTGACATCTAGCCACGAGCAGTACTTC. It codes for CASSPSRLTSSHEQYF.

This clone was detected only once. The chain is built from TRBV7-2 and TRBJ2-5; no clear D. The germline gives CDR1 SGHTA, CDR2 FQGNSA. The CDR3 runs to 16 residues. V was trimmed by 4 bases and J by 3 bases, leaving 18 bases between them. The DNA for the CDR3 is TGTGCCAGCAGCTATCCCCGGTCCACCCTCAAAGAGACCCAGTACTTC. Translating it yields CASSYPRSTLKETQYF.